Only a few counts were recorded for the clone carrying this T cell receptor (beta chain). Each CDR3 protein is one row after TCRdb ran MiXCR on the RT-PCR reads. The repertoire holds 410,000 or so distinct CDR3 sequences, with 15% to 20% as singletons. Germline CDR1 KGHDR, CDR2 SFDVKD. The CDR3 has 15 amino acids. The ends lost 5 bases at V and 3 bases at J; junction bases unmatched: 5. The record originates from a study of patients and donors after allogeneic stem cell transplantation. V gene TRBV24-1 combines with J gene TRBJ2-2; 7 bases map to TRBD2. What was sequenced was blood, either unsorted or a sorted T cell fraction (not recorded which). This sequence originates from a human donor who was either an allogeneic HSCT recipient or a stem cell or donor lymphocyte infusion donor (not recorded which). It is not recorded whose cells these are; they may come from a transplant donor. The CDR3 sequence: CATSVSGGYTGELFF. CDR3 sequence (DNA): TGTGCCACCAGTGTTTCGGGGGGTTACACCGGGGAGCTGTTTTTT.